These 17 T cell receptor beta chains share one sample of origin, sequenced in a study of blood T cell repertoires in COVID-19. Sequencing was performed with immunoSEQ multiplex PCR; in TCRdb, only in-frame clones are kept and a portion is missing. The sample lists about 50,000 clones, about 82% occurring once. Sequencing used peripheral blood. The receptors were sampled from a human donor in a cohort sampled during active COVID-19.

This clone was seen only a few times. V usage is TRBV6-1 and J usage is TRBJ2-7; TRBD1 might be the D (6 bases). Trimming pared 2 bases from V and 4 bases from J, leaving 15 bases between. Germline-derived CDR1 and CDR2 are MNHNS and SASEGT. The CDR3 has 15 amino acids. CDR3 DNA sequence: TGTGCCAGCAGTGAAAGGAGTTACAGGGAATACGAGCAGTACTTC. This gives the protein CASSERSYREYEQYF.

The V and J genes are TRBV2 and TRBJ2-3, with TRBD1 identical over 10 bases. After removal of 6 bases from V and 4 bases from J, the junction contained 4 bases not matched to a gene. Germline CDR1 and CDR2: SNHLY and FYNNEI. This CDR3 contains 14 residues. CDR3 DNA: TGTGCCAGCAGCGCTGACAGGGGGCCAGATACGCAGTATTTT. Its translation: CASSADRGPDTQYF.

About this clone: The sample carries other DNA sequences with the same CDR3. The rearrangement joins TRBV24-1 to TRBJ2-5, with 8 bases lining up with TRBD2. The V gene end was trimmed by 4 bases and the J gene end by 1 base; junction bases not matched to a gene: 7. The CDR3 has 16 residues. CDR1 and CDR2 from the germline V gene are KGHDR and SFDVKD. The CDR3 nucleotides read TGTGCCACCAGTGACTCCAAGCGGGAGCCCCAAGAGACCCAGTACTTC. This translates into CATSDSKREPQETQYF.

The CDR3: CATSGRGPRAQYF. The CDR3 DNA reads as TGTGCCACTTCAGGGCGCGGCCCCAGGGCCCAGTACTTC. This sequence joins TRBV6-5 and TRBJ2-5; D perhaps matches TRBD1 (5 bases). The V and J ends lost 10 bases and 9 bases respectively, with 21 bases between them. The CDR3 is 13 amino acids. CDR1 and CDR2 (germline): MNHEY, SVGAGI.

As concerns this clone: The sample holds other DNA sequences that translate to the same CDR3. The gene calls are TRBV24-1 and TRBJ2-5; 8 bases map to TRBD2. Germline loops: CDR1 KGHDR, CDR2 SFDVKD. The CDR3 sequence is 16 residues long. The J segment lost 1 base and the V segment lost 7 bases, leaving 10 bases of the junction unmatched. The CDR3 is CATSDSKREPQETQYF. In nucleotides, the CDR3 is TGTGCCACCAGCGACTCCAAGCGGGAGCCCCAAGAGACCCAGTACTTC.

The chain combines TRBV5-1 with TRBJ2-7; 8 nucleotides match TRBD1. This CDR3 is 13 amino acids long. V was clipped by 4 bases and J by 7 bases; unmatched bases: 7. In germline, CDR1 is SGHRS, CDR2 YFSETQ. This chain's CDR3 is CASSGDRGREQYF. CDR3 in DNA: TGCGCCAGCAGCGGCGACAGGGGTAGGGAGCAGTACTTC. The whole variable domain, filled in from reference TRBV5-1 and TRBJ2-7, reads KAGVTQTPRYLIKTRGQQVTLSCSPISGHRSVSWYQQTPGQGLQFLFEYFSETQRNKGNFPGRFSGRQFSNSRSEMNVSTLELGDSALYLCASSGDRGREQYFGPGTRLTVT.

This chain uses TRBV4-3 with TRBJ1-6, with D possibly being TRBD1 (6 bases). Germline-derived CDR1 and CDR2 are LGHNA and YSLEER. The ends were cut back, 0 bases at V and 0 bases at J, with 9 bases in the middle. The length of the CDR3 is 17 residues. CDR3 DNA: TGCGCCAGCAGCCAAGACAGGGGAAGCTCCTATAATTCACCCCTCCACTTT. It codes for CASSQDRGSSYNSPLHF.

V and J are TRBV3-1 (or the pseudogene TRBV3-2) and TRBJ2-5; 8 nucleotides align to TRBD2. CDR3 length: 17 amino acids. The germline gives CDR1 LGHDT, CDR2 YNNKEL (reference sequence). V was clipped by 2 bases and J by 5 bases; unmatched bases: 13. The CDR3 loop reads CASSQITWGLGMETQYF. In DNA, the CDR3 is TGTGCCAGCAGCCAAATTACGTGGGGACTAGGAATGGAGACCCAGTACTTC.

This chain connects TRBV19 to TRBJ2-1; 11 bases agree with TRBD2. This CDR3 comprises 17 residues. Trimming cost V 5 bases and J 6 bases; bases outside gene matches: 12. CDR1 is LNHDA and CDR2 is SQIVND in the germline V gene (reference sequence). In DNA, the CDR3 is TGTGCCAGTAGTCTTAGAGCACTAGCGGGAGTGGCCAATGAGCAGTTCTTC. Translating gives CASSLRALAGVANEQFF.

As for this clone: This sample includes further DNA sequences coding for the same CDR3. The chain uses TRBV7-2 and TRBJ1-1; TRBD1 is a possible D gene (5 bases). This CDR3 contains 13 residues. The germline V gene encodes CDR1 SGHTA and CDR2 FQGNSA. Deletions cut 5 bases from V and 6 bases from J, with 13 bases between. CDR3 sequence (DNA): TGTGCCAGCAGCCTTCAGGGTGCTGCTGAAGCTTTCTTT. Protein: CASSLQGAAEAFF.

The chain uses TRBV29-1 and TRBJ1-5; no clear D gene. The CDR3 length is 13 residues. Looked up from germline, CDR1 is SQVTM and CDR2 is ANQGSEA. Trimming took off 0 bases at V and 6 bases at J, with 9 bases between the two ends. CDR3 sequence: CSVEEWEGQPQHF. DNA of the CDR3: TGCAGCGTTGAAGAATGGGAGGGTCAGCCCCAGCATTTT.

The rearrangement uses TRBV15 and TRBJ1-1, with a possible D match to TRBD1 (5 bases). Germline CDR1 and CDR2: LNHNV and YYDKDF (reference sequence). There are 13 residues in the CDR3. V lost 2 bases to trimming and J lost 3 bases, with 7 bases between them. The CDR3 coding sequence is TGTGCCACCAGCAGAACCAGGGACACTGAAGCTTTCTTT. Protein: CATSRTRDTEAFF.

V is TRBV9 and J is TRBJ1-1; a weak D match, TRBD1 (6 bases). V lost 2 bases to trimming and J lost 2 bases, with 22 bases between them. The CDR3 is 18 residues long. The V gene's germline CDR1 is SGDLS and CDR2 YYNGEE. CDR3 loop: CASSVGSGGQLGNTEAFF. Written as DNA, the CDR3 is TGTGCCAGCAGCGTGGGGAGCGGGGGGCAACTCGGAAACACTGAAGCTTTCTTT.

This chain uses TRBV2 with TRBJ1-2; 8 bases fit TRBD1. CDR1 and CDR2 (germline): SNHLY, FYNNEI. V lost 4 bases, J lost 7 bases, and 8 bases stayed unmatched. CDR3 length: 14 residues. In nucleotides, the CDR3 is TGTGCCAGCAGTGCGTCAGGACAGGGTACTGGCTACACCTTC. Its protein is CASSASGQGTGYTF.

The chain combines TRBV7-2 with TRBJ2-1; 11 bases agree with TRBD2. The V segment lost 1 base and the J segment 2 bases; nucleotides outside the gene matches: 4. Germline V gene lookup returns CDR1 SGHTA and CDR2 FQGNSA. This CDR3 is built from 17 residues. The CDR3 DNA sequence: TGTGCCAGCAGCTTAGATAGCGGGGGGGAACCCTACAATGAGCAGTTCTTC. This encodes CASSLDSGGEPYNEQFF. Using reference TRBV7-2 and TRBJ2-1 for the parts outside the CDR3, the full variable domain is GAGVSQSPSNKVTEKGKDVELRCDPISGHTALYWYRQSLGQGLEFLIYFQGNSAPDKSGLPSDRFSAERTGGSVSTLTIQRTQQEDSAVYLCASSLDSGGEPYNEQFFGPGTRLTVL.

The J gene is TRBJ2-3, the V gene TRBV6-4; 7 bases fit TRBD1. Germline V gene lookup returns CDR1 MRHNA and CDR2 SNTAGT. V shed 0 bases, J shed 8 bases, and the junction held 2 bases outside the gene matches. The length of the CDR3 is 13 residues. CDR3 sequence: CASSDSAGGTQYF. As DNA, the CDR3 is TGTGCCAGCAGTGACTCAGCAGGGGGTACGCAGTATTTT.

The chain couples TRBV10-3 to TRBJ2-3; 10 bases fit TRBD2. V dropped 6 bases and J dropped 4; count of bases not matched to a gene: 4. This CDR3 is 14 amino acids long. CDR1 and CDR2 from the germline V gene are ENHRY and SYGVKD. The CDR3, as DNA: TGTGCCATCAGGAGCGGGAGGGAAGCAGATACGCAGTATTTT. Protein product: CAIRSGREADTQYF.